Below, 2 T cell receptor beta chains from the same sample are listed, as sequenced in a study of Graves' ophthalmopathy and Graves' hyperthyroidism. Transcripts of RNA were the source for amplifying TCR beta CDR3 regions. First-round RT-PCR with HTBI primers preceded a second-round multiplex PCR. A single record per CDR3 protein comes from TCRdb applying MiXCR to the multiplex PCR reads. This sample yields about 220,000 distinct CDR3 sequences, of which about 22% are seen a single time; around 45% belongs to the top ten. Sequencing was performed on peripheral blood. The source of these receptors is a woman aged 50 to 65 with Graves' ophthalmopathy.

This clonotype was counted a few times. A much larger clone is a single base away; this may be a read error. The chain recombines TRBV30 with TRBJ1-5; a weak D match, TRBD1 (5 bases). The CDR3 runs 15 residues. The V gene's germline CDR1 is GTSNPN and CDR2 SVGIG (reference sequence). The ends were cut back, 1 base at V and 3 bases at J, with 13 bases in the middle. CDR3 residues: CAWSAAAGYNQPQHF. CDR3 in DNA: TGTGCCTGGAGTGCCGCTGCAGGGTACAATCAGCCCCAGCATTTT.

This chain connects TRBV6-1 to TRBJ1-1; D remains ambiguous. The CDR3 spans 14 residues. Germline V gene sequence: CDR1 MNHNS, CDR2 SASEGT. The V and J ends lost 6 bases and 2 bases respectively, with 13 bases between them. CDR3 residues: CASSPLWGNTEAFF. The CDR3 coding sequence is TGTGCCAGCAGCCCCCTTTGGGGAAACACTGAAGCTTTCTTT.